This T cell receptor (beta chain) comes out of a study of T cells in localized non-small cell lung cancer. Study outcomes and limitations: Density of T cells in blood, when higher, went with longer overall survival. Because researchers sequenced only one region of the tumor, heterogeneity is still possible. Adjacent uninvolved lung had the highest clonality, suggesting focused antigen responses. Median detection of top 100 tumor clones in adjacent lung was about 52 clones.

Trimming pared 3 bases from V and 2 bases from J, leaving 9 bases between. This CDR3 contains 14 residues. Germline CDR1 SGHDT, CDR2 YYEEEE. On this clone itself: What it recognizes is unknown.

Assay used: immunoSEQ multiplex PCR; TCRdb lists only in-frame clones, some missing. The sample has about 24,000 clones, approximately 89% seen once. The sequences come from peripheral blood mononuclear cells, collected before any cancer treatment. This clonotype originated in a woman aged 35-75 years with stage III lung adenocarcinoma. The V gene is TRBV5-6, the J gene TRBJ2-1, with TRBD1 as a possible D gene (6 bases). The DNA for the CDR3 is TGTGCCAGCAGCTCGGACAGAACCTACAATGAGCAGTTCTTC. Its translation is CASSSDRTYNEQFF. The entire variable domain, with the rest obtained from reference TRBV5-6 and TRBJ2-1, is as follows: DAGVTQSPTHLIKTRGQQVTLRCSPKSGHDTVSWYQQALGQGPQFIFQYYEEEERQRGNFPDRFSGHQFPNYSSELNVNALLLGDSALYLCASSSDRTYNEQFFGPGTRLTVL.